In its sample, the clone carrying this TCR beta chain was seen once. Its antigen is undetermined. From the multiplex PCR reads, TCRdb called clonotypes with MiXCR, one entry per CDR3 protein. The sample yields approximately 170,000 distinct CDR3 sequences, approximately 30% seen once. This entry comes from a study of breast tumors, draining lymph nodes, adjacent tissues. Notes on the study in general: Tumor repertoires ranked between lymph nodes and nontumor tissue in diversity, with V and J gene preferences. Luminal-like breast cancer showed significantly higher tumor–nontumor repertoire similarity than basal-like.

V was pared by 8 bases and J by 5 bases, with 18 bases between. The CDR3 spans 14 residues. Germline V CDR1 and CDR2: SNHLY, FYNNEI. The lymph nodes were axillary draining lymph nodes from breast cancer patients. This receptor was taken from a female donor with breast cancer. Some clones in this sample may be carry-over from other donors' samples. The chain links TRBV2 to TRBJ2-5; a possible D gene is TRBD1 (6 bases). Sequencing was performed on axillary lymph node tissue. Here the CDR3 reads CASVASGVEETQYF. The CDR3 DNA reads as TGTGCCAGCGTTGCTTCAGGGGTTGAGGAGACCCAGTACTTC.